Below, 3 T cell receptor beta chains from the same sample are listed, as sequenced in a study of T-cell reconstitution after alpha-beta-depleted transplantation in children (dated by TCRdb to the mid-2010s). Libraries were prepared through PCR. TCRdb shows the sequencer as Illumina HiSeq 2500. TCR libraries were prepared with molecular barcoding, using unique molecular identifiers to normalize TCRbeta repertoire quantification. TCRdb trimmed the raw reads at Q25, called clones with MiXCR and kept productive beta chains. Every CDR3 protein is listed once, alongside the most common genes and DNA of its rows. The sample has about a million distinct CDR3 sequences on record, roughly 29% of them singletons. Jointly, the top ten make up about 28% of the sample. Per the publication, the treatment or condition label means: allogeneic hematopoietic cell transplantation with graft depleted of TCRalphabeta T cells and CD19 B cells.

The specimen comprised PBMCs, mostly from graft donor cells, sampled 360 days after TCRalphabeta/CD19-depleted stem cell transplant. The receptors originated from a boy in the first two years of life who had a stem cell transplant for SCID, so the T cells may come from the graft donor.

The chain combines TRBV10-3 with TRBJ2-1; the match to TRBD1 covers 12 bases. CDR1 and CDR2 (germline): ENHRY, SYGVKD. This CDR3 is built from 16 residues. Trimming took 5 bases from V and 8 from J; bases not matched to a gene: 10. CDR3: CAISRPGDRGQDEQFF. CDR3 in DNA: TGTGCCATCAGTCGTCCAGGGGACAGGGGGCAGGATGAGCAGTTCTTC.

The gene calls are TRBV20-1 and TRBJ2-7; either TRBD1 or TRBD2 may fit D (5 bases each). The V gene lost 3 bases and the J gene lost 0 bases, with 15 bases spanning the gap. CDR3 size: 15 residues. In germline, CDR1 is DFQATT, CDR2 SNEGSKA (reference sequence). The CDR3 loop is CSASSTRESSYEQYF. The DNA for the CDR3 is TGCAGTGCTAGTTCGACCAGGGAGAGCTCCTACGAGCAGTACTTC.

The sample holds a few counts of this clonotype. This chain joins TRBV4-1 and TRBJ2-7, with D maybe TRBD2 (5 bases). The germline V gene has CDR1 MGHRA and CDR2 YSYEKL. Trimming removed 1 base at V and 3 bases at J, with 13 bases between. This CDR3 spans 15 amino acids. In nucleotides, the CDR3 is TGCGCCAGCAGCCAAGTATGGCGGGCGCACTACGAGCAGTACTTC. It yields the protein CASSQVWRAHYEQYF.